This T cell receptor beta chain was captured in a study of prognosis after radiotherapy for stage I lung cancer. Study conclusions and caveats: Medians of roughly 10,000 versus 7,000 showed unique TCR clone counts falling after stereotactic body radiation therapy.

This clonotype was picked up many times. Its antigen is undetermined. Amplification of TCR beta CDR3 from genomic DNA used two-round multiplex PCR. The authors ran first-round PCR with primers specific to each TRBV and TRBJ gene. With universal primers, the second PCR round was performed. Each CDR3 protein is one row after TCRdb ran MiXCR on the multiplex PCR reads. Here the sample spans about 18,000 distinct CDR3 sequences, roughly 28% being singletons. This TCR came from a donor over 45 with non-small cell lung cancer. The sample was PBMCs, taken before or after stereotactic body radiation therapy (not recorded which).

The CDR3 DNA is TGTGCCTGGAGCCCCGGGACAGGGGGTTCTAGCGCTGAAGCTTTCTTT. It translates to CAWSPGTGGSSAEAFF. The chain couples TRBV30 to TRBJ1-1; 11 bases are a match to TRBD1. The CDR3 contains 16 residues. J was trimmed by 6 bases and V by 3 bases; bases with no gene match: 12. Germline CDR1 reads GTSNPN; CDR2 reads SVGIG (reference sequence).